The TCR beta chain under discussion was sequenced for a study of human T cells and chemical hapten exposure. Trimming removed 0 bases from V and 8 bases from J; junction bases left unmatched: 9. In germline, CDR1 is KGHDR, CDR2 SFDVKD. This CDR3 spans 17 amino acids. Attachment of unique molecular identifiers to individual cDNA molecules was performed in the library. TCRdb re-called the RACE reads through MiXCR, storing one row per CDR3 protein. The sample has a few hundred thousand distinct CDR3 sequences; 6% to 7% are singletons. Documented time point: patch test 2, 6 weeks after DPC sensitization. The treatment here: therapeutic diphenylcyclopropenone sensitization with weekly scalp DPC. Researchers sampled blood before each patch test went on. Those who donated were patients with alopecia, 18 to 70 years of age, and suitable for DPC.

This sample comprised whole blood, obtained in connection with sensitization to the hapten diphenylcyclopropenone (DPC). The source is a woman younger than 35 with alopecia areata. Some clones in this sample may be carry-over from other donors' samples. This chain connects TRBV24-1 to TRBJ2-1; 10 bases align to TRBD2. This chain's CDR3 is CATSDLQRAGGPDEQFF. DNA for the CDR3: TGTGCCACCAGTGATTTGCAGAGAGCGGGGGGGCCCGATGAGCAGTTCTTC.